This TCR beta chain was sequenced for a study of post-analysis software for immune sequencing data. Notes on the study in general: Controls significantly exceeded multiple sclerosis patients in normalized Chao1 diversity. Roughly five TRBV segments appeared more often in patients than in controls, and TRBV5-6, TRBV5-1 and TRBV20-1 were among these. Same-batch preparations were strongly co-clustered by F measure.

A few counts support this clonotype. The antigen remains unidentified. Germline V gives CDR1 SNHLY, CDR2 FYNNEI. CDR3 size: 17 residues. Trimming removed 3 bases from V and 1 base from J, with 16 bases in between. Unique molecular identifiers were carried by the TCR beta cDNA libraries. TCRdb re-called the PCR reads with MiXCR, one entry per CDR3 protein. The data show 170,000 or so distinct CDR3 sequences, with roughly 31% seen just once and approximately 1.6% held by the top ten. This clonotype originated in a girl between 5 and 17 years old with multiple sclerosis. The rearrangement links TRBV2 to TRBJ2-1; possibly TRBD2 for D (5 bases). Material for sequencing was blood. CDR3 nucleotides: TGTGCCAGCAGTGAGGAGGACGGTTGGGCTTCCTACAATGAGCAGTTCTTC. The encoded protein is CASSEEDGWASYNEQFF.